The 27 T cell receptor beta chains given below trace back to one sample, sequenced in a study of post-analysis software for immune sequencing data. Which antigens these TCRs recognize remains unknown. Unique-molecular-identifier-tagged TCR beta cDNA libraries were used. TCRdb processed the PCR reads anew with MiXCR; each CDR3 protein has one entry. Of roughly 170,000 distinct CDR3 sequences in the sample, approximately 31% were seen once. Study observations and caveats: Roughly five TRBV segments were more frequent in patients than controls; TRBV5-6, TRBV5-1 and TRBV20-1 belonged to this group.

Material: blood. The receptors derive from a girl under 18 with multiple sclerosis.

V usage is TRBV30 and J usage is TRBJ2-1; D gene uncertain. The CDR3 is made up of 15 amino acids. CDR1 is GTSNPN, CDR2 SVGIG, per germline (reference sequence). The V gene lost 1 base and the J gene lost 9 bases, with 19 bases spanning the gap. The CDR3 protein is CAWSGGSRSYTEQFF. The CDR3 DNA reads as TGTGCCTGGAGTGGTGGATCTAGATCTTATACTGAGCAGTTCTTC.

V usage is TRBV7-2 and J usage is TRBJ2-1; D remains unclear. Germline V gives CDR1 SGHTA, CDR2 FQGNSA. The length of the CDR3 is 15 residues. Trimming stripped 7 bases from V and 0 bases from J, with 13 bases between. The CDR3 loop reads CASTKWGSSYNEQFF. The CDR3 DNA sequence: TGTGCCAGCACCAAATGGGGAAGCTCCTACAATGAGCAGTTCTTC.

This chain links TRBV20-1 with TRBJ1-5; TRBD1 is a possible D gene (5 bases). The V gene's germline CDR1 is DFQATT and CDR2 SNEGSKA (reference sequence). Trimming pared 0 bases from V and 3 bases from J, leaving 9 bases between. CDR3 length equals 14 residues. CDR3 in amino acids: CSAREGDFNQPQHF. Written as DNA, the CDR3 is TGCAGTGCTAGAGAGGGGGATTTCAATCAGCCCCAGCATTTT.

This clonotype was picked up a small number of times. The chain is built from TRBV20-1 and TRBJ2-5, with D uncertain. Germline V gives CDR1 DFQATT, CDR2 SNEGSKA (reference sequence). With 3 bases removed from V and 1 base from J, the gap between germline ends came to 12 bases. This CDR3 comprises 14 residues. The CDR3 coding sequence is TGCAGTGCTAGTCGGCGGACGGCCCAAGAGACCCAGTACTTC. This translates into CSASRRTAQETQYF.

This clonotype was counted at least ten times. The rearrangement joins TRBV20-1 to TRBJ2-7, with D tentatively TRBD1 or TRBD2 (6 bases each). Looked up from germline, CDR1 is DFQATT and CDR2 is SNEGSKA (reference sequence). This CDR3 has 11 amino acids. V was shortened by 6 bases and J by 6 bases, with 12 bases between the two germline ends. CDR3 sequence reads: CSAPGALEQYF. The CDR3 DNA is TGCAGTGCCCCGGGGGCGCTCGAGCAGTACTTC.

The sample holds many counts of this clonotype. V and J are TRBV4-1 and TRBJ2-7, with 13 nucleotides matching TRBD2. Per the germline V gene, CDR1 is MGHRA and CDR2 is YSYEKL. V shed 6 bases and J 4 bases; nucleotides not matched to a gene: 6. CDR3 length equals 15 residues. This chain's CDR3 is CASRLAGGPIYEQYF. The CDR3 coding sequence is TGCGCCAGCAGACTAGCGGGAGGGCCTATTTACGAGCAGTACTTC.

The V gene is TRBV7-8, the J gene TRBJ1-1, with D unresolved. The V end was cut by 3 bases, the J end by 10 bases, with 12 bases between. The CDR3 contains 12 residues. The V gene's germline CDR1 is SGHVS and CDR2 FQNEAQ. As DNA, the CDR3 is TGTGCCAGCAGCTTGACACGGGATGGAGCTTTCTTT. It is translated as CASSLTRDGAFF.

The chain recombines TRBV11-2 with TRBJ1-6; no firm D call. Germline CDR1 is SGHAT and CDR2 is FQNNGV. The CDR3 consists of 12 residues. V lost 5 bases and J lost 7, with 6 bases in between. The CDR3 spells CASSEANSPLHF. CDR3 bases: TGTGCCAGCAGCGAAGCGAATTCACCCCTCCACTTT.

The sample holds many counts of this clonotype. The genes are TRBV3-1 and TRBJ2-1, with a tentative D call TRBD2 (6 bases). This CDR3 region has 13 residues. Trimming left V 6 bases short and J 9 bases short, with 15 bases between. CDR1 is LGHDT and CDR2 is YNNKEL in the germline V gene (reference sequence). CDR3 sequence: CASSLLEGTEQFF. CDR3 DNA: TGTGCCAGCAGTCTTTTGGAGGGCACTGAGCAGTTCTTC.

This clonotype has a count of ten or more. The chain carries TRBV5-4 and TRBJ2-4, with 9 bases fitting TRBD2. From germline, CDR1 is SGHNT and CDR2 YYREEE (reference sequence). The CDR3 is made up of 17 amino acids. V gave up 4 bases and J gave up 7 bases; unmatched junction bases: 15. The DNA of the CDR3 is TGTGCCAGCAGCGTGATTAGCGGGAGCCCGACAATCAACATTCAGTACTTC. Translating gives CASSVISGSPTINIQYF.

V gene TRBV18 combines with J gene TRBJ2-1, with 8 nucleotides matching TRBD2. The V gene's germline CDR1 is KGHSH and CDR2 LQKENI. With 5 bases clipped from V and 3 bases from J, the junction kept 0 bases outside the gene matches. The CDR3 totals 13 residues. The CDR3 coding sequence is TGTGCCAGCTCAACTAGCGGCTACAATGAGCAGTTCTTC. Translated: CASSTSGYNEQFF. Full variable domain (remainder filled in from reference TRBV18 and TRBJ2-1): NAGVMQNPRHLVRRRGQEARLRCSPMKGHSHVYWYRQLPEEGLKFMVYLQKENIIDESGMPKERFSAEFPKEGPSILRIQQVVRGDSAAYFCASSTSGYNEQFFGPGTRLTVL.

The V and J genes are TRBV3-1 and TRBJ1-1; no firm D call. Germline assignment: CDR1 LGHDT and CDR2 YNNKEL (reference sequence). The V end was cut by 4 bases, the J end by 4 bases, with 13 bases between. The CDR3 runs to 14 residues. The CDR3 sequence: CASSLGLAPTEAFF. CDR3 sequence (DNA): TGTGCCAGCAGCCTCGGGCTCGCCCCCACTGAAGCTTTCTTT.

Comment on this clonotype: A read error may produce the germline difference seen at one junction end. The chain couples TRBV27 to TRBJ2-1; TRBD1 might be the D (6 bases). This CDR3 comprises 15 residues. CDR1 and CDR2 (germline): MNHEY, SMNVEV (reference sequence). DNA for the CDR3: TGTGCCAGCAGTCAAAACAGGGAACACTACGATGAGCAGTTCTTC. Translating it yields CASSQNREHYDEQFF.

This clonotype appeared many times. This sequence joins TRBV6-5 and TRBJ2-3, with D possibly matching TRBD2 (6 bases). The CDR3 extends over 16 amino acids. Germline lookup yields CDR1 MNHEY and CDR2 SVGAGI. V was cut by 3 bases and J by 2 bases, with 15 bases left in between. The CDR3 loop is CASSYGRSTNTDTQYF. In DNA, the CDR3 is TGTGCCAGCAGTTATGGGAGGTCTACAAACACAGATACGCAGTATTTT.

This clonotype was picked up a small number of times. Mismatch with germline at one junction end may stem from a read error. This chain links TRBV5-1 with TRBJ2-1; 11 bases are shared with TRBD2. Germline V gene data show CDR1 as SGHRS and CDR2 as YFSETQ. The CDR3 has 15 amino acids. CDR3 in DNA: TGCGCCGGCAGCCCGGGACTAGCGGTCCCCAATGAGCAGTTCTTC. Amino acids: CAGSPGLAVPNEQFF.

The CDR3 region has the DNA TGCAGTGCACCTCTCACTAGCGGCCCCGGAGGGGAGACCCAGTACTTC. It specifies CSAPLTSGPGGETQYF. The genes are TRBV20-1 and TRBJ2-5; 8 nucleotides agree with TRBD2. The CDR3 consists of 16 residues. In germline, CDR1 is DFQATT, CDR2 SNEGSKA (reference sequence). The V gene end was trimmed by 6 bases and the J gene end by 5 bases; junction bases not matched to a gene: 17.

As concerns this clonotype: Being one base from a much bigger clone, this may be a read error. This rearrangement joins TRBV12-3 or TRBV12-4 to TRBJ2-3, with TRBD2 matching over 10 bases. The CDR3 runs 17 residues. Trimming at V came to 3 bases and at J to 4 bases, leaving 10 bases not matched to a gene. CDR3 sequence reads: CASSFFSTSGTADTQYF. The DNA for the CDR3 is TGTGCCAGCAGTTTCTTTTCTACTAGCGGGACCGCAGATACGCAGTATTTT.

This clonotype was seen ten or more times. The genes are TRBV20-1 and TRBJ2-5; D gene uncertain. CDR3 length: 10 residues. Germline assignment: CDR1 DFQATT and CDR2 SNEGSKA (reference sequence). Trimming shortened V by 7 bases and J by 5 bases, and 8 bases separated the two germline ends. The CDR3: CSGVLETQYF. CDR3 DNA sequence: TGCAGTGGCGTTTTGGAGACCCAGTACTTC.

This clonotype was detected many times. CDR3 sequence: CATSAGGRGVETQYF. CDR3 in DNA: TGTGCCACCAGTGCCGGCGGGAGGGGAGTTGAGACCCAGTACTTC. The gene calls are TRBV24-1 and TRBJ2-5; 9 bases are shared with TRBD2. With V trimmed by 5 bases and J by 5 bases, 8 bases remained unmatched. Germline lookup yields CDR1 KGHDR and CDR2 SFDVKD. This CDR3 is built from 15 residues.

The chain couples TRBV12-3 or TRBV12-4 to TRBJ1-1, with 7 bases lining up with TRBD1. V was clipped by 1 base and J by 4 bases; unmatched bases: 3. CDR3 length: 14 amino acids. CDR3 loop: CASSLEGAITEAFF. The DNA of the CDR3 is TGTGCCAGCAGTTTAGAGGGGGCGATCACTGAAGCTTTCTTT.

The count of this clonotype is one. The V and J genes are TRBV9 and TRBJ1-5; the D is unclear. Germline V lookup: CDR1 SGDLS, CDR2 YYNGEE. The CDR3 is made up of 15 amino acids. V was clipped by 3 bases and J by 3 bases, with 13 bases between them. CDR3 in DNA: TGTGCCAGCAGCGAGGGAGAGCCCCTCAATCAGCCCCAGCATTTT. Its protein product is CASSEGEPLNQPQHF.

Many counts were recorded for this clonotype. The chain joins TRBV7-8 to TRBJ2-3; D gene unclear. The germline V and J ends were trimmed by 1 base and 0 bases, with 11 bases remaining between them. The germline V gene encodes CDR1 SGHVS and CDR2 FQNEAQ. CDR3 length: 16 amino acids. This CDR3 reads CASSLVAVGSTDTQYF. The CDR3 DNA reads TGTGCCAGCAGCTTAGTCGCAGTAGGTAGCACAGATACGCAGTATTTT.

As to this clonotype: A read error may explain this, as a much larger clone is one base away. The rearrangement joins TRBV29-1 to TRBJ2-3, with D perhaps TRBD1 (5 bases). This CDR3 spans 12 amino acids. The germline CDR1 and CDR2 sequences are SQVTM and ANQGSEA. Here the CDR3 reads CSERLSTGTQYF. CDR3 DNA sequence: TGCAGCGAGAGATTAAGCACAGGTACGCAGTATTTT.

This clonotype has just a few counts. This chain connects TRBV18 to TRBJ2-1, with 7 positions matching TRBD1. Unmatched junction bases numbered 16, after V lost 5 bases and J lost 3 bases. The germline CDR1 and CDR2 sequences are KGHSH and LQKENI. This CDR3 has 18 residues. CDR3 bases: TGTGCCAGCTCAAAGGACAATAGTTGGGACAGACTCTACAATGAGCAGTTCTTC. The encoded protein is CASSKDNSWDRLYNEQFF.

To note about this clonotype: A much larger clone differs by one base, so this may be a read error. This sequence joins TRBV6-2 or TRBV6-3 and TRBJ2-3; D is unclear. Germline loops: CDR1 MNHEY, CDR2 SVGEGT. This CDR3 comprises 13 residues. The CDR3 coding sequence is TGTACCAGCAGTTACTCGAGGTCTGATACGCAGTATTTT. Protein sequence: CTSSYSRSDTQYF.

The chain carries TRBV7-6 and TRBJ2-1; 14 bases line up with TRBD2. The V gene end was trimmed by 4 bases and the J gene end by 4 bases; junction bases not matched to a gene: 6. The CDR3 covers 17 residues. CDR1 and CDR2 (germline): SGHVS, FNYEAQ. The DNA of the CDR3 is TGTGCCAGCAGCTCTGGGACTAGCGGGAGTCTATACAATGAGCAGTTCTTC. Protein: CASSSGTSGSLYNEQFF.

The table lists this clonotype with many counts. DNA of the CDR3: TGCAGTGCTAGAGTCGAGGGTGGCAATCAGCCCCAGCATTTT. The encoded protein is CSARVEGGNQPQHF. V usage is TRBV20-1 and J usage is TRBJ1-5, with D hard to call. The CDR3 extends over 14 amino acids. The V gene's germline CDR1 is DFQATT and CDR2 SNEGSKA (reference sequence). Trimming left V 1 base short and J 2 bases short, with 9 bases between.